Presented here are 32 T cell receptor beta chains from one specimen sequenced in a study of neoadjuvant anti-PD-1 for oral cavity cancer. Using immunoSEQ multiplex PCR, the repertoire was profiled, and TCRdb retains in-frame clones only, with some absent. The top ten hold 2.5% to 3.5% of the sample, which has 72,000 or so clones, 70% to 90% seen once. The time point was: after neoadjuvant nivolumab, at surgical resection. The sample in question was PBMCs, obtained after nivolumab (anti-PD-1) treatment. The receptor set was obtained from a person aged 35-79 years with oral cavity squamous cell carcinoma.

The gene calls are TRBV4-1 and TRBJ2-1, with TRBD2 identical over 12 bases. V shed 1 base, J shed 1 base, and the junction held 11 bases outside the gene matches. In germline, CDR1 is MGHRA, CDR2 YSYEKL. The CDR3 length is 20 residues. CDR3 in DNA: TGCGCCAGCAGCCAAGTCGGGCTAGCGGGGGGGCGTGGTTCCTACAATGAGCAGTTCTTC. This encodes CASSQVGLAGGRGSYNEQFF.

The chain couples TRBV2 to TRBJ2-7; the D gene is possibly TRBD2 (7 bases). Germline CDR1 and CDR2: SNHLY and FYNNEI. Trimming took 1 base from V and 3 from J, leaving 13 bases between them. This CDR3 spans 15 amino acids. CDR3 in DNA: TGTGCCAGCAGTGAAGGGAGGGGGGGGTACTACGAGCAGTACTTC. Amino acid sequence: CASSEGRGGYYEQYF. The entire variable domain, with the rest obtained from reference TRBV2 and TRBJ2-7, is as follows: EPEVTQTPSHQVTQMGQEVILRCVPISNHLYFYWYRQILGQKVEFLVSFYNNEISEKSEIFDDQFSVERPDGSNFTLKIRSTKLEDSAMYFCASSEGRGGYYEQYFGPGTRLTVT.

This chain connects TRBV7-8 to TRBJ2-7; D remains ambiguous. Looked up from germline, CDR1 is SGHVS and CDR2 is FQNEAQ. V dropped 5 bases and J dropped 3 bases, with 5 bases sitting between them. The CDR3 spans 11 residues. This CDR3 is CASSLDYEQYF. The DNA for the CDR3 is TGTGCCAGCAGCCTAGACTACGAGCAGTACTTC. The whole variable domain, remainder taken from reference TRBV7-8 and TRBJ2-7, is GAGVSQSPRYKVAKRGQDVALRCDPISGHVSLFWYQQALGQGPEFLTYFQNEAQLDKSGLPSDRFFAERPEGSVSTLKIQRTQQEDSAVYLCASSLDYEQYFGPGTRLTVT.

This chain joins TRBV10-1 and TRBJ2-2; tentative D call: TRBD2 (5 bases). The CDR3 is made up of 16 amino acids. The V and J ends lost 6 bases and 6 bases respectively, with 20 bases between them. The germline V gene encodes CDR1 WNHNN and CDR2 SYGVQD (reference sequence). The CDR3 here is CASSERHIAGAGELFF. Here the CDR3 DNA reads TGCGCCAGCAGCGAACGCCATATCGCCGGGGCCGGGGAGCTGTTTTTT.

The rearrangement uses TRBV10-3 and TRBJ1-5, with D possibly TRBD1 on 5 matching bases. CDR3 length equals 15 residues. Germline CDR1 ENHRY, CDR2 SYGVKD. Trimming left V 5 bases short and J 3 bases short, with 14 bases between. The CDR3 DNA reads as TGTGCCATCAGTTCTCTCGGGGGGGACAATCAGCCCCAGCATTTT. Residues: CAISSLGGDNQPQHF.

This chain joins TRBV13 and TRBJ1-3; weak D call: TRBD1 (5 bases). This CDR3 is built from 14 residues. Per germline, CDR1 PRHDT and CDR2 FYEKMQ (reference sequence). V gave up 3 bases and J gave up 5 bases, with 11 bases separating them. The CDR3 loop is CASSFQGSRNTIYF. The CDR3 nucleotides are TGTGCCAGCAGCTTTCAGGGCAGTCGAAACACCATATATTTT.

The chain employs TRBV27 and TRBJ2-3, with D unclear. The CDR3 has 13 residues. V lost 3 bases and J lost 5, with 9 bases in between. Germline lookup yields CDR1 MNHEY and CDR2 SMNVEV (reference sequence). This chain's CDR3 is CASSLVKGDTQYF. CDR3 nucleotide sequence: TGTGCCAGCAGTTTGGTTAAGGGAGATACGCAGTATTTT.

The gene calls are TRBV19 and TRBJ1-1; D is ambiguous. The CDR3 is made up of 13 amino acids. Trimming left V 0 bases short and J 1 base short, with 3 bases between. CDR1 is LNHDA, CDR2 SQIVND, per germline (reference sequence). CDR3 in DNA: TGTGCCAGTAGTATAGAACAGAACACTGAAGCTTTCTTT. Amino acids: CASSIEQNTEAFF.

The CDR3, as DNA: TGTGCCAGCAGCCTACAACCGGGACTAGCGGGGTACGAGCAGTACTTC. Residues: CASSLQPGLAGYEQYF. The J gene is TRBJ2-7, the V gene TRBV27; 13 bases map to TRBD2. V lost 6 bases and J lost 4; bases outside the gene matches: 9. The CDR3 consists of 16 residues. Germline CDR1 and CDR2: MNHEY and SMNVEV (reference sequence).

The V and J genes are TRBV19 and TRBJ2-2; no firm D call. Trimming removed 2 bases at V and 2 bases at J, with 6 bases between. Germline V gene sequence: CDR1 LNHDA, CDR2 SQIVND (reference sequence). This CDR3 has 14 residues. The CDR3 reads CASSIPGNTGELFF. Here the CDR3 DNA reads TGTGCCAGTAGTATACCGGGCAACACCGGGGAGCTGTTTTTT.

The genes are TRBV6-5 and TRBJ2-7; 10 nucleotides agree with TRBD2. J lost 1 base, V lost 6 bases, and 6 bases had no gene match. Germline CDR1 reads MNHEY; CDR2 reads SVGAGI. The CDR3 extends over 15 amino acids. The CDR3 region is CASRREREGSYEQYF. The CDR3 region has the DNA TGTGCCAGCAGGCGGGAGCGGGAGGGGTCCTACGAGCAGTACTTC.

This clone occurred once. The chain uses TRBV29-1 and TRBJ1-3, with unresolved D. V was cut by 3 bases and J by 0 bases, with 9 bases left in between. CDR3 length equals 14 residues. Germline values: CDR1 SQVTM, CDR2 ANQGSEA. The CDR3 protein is CSVEPAASGNTIYF. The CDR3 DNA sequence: TGCAGCGTTGAGCCGGCAGCCTCTGGAAACACCATATATTTT.

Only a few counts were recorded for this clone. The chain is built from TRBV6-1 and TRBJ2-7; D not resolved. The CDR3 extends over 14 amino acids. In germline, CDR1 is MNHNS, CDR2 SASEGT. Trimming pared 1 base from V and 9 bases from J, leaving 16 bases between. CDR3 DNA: TGTGCCAGCAGTGAAGTATCGGCAGGCCGTTGGCAGTACTTC. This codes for CASSEVSAGRWQYF.

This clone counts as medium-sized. CDR3 residues: CATSRAIRGWGSNQPQHF. For the CDR3, the DNA is TGTGCCACCAGCAGAGCCATCAGGGGATGGGGCAGCAATCAGCCCCAGCATTTT. This chain links TRBV15 with TRBJ1-5, with D maybe TRBD1 (6 bases). Trimming removed 1 base at V and 1 base at J, with 17 bases between. This CDR3 region has 18 residues. Germline CDR1 is LNHNV and CDR2 is YYDKDF (reference sequence). Complete variable domain (other parts from reference TRBV15 and TRBJ1-5): DAMVIQNPRYQVTQFGKPVTLSCSQTLNHNVMYWYQQKSSQAPKLLFHYYDKDFNNEADTPDNFQSRRPNTSFCFLDIRSPGLGDTAMYLCATSRAIRGWGSNQPQHFGDGTRLSIL.

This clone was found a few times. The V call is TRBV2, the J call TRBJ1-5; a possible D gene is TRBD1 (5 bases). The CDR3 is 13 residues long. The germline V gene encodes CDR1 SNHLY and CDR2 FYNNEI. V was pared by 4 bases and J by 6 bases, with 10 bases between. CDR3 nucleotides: TGTGCCAGCAGTGGCAGGGAGGGTCAGCCCCAGCATTTT. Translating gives CASSGREGQPQHF.

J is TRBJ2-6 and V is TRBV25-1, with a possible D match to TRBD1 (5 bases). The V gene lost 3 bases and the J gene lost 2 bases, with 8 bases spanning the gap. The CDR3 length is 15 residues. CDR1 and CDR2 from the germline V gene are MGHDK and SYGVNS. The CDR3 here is CASSETAAGANVLTF. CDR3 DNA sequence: TGTGCCAGCAGTGAGACAGCTGCTGGGGCCAACGTCCTGACTTTC.

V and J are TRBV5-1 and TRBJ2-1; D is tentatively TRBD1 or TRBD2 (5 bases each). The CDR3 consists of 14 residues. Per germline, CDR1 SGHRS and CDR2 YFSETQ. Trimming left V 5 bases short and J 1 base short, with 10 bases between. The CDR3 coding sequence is TGCGCCAGCAGTCCCAGGGAGTCCTACAATGAGCAGTTCTTC. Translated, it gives CASSPRESYNEQFF.

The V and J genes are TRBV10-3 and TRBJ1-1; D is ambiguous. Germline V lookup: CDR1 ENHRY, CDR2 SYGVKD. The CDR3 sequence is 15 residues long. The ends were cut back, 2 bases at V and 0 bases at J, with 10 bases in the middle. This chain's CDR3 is CAISEVRTLNTEAFF. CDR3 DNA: TGTGCCATCAGTGAGGTCAGGACTTTGAACACTGAAGCTTTCTTT.

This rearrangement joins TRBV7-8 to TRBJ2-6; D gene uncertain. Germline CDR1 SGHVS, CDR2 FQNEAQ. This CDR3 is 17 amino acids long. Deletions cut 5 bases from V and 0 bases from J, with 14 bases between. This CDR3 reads CASSPLPPRSGANVLTF. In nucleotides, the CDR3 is TGTGCCAGCAGCCCCCTCCCGCCCCGCTCTGGGGCCAACGTCCTGACTTTC. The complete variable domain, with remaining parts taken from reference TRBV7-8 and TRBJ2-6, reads GAGVSQSPRYKVAKRGQDVALRCDPISGHVSLFWYQQALGQGPEFLTYFQNEAQLDKSGLPSDRFFAERPEGSVSTLKIQRTQQEDSAVYLCASSPLPPRSGANVLTFGAGSRLTVL.

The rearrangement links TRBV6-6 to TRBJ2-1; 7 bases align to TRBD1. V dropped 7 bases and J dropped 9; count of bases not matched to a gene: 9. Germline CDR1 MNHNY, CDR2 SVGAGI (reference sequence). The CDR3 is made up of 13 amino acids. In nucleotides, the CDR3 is TGTGCCAGCACCGGGACAGTCGCCGGTGAGCAGTTCTTC. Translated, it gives CASTGTVAGEQFF.

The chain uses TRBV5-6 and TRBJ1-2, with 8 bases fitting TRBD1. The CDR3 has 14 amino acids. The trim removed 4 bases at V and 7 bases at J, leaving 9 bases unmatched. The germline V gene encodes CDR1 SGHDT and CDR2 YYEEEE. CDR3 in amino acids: CASSATGVSVGYTF. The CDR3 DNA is TGTGCCAGCAGCGCGACAGGGGTCAGCGTTGGCTACACCTTC.

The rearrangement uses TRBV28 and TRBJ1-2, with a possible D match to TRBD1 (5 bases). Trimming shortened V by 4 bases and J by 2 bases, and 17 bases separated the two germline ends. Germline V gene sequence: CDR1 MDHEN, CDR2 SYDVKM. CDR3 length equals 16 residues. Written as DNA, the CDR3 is TGTGCCAGCAGTTCCGGACAACTTCTCCTAAACTATGGCTACACCTTC. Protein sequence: CASSSGQLLLNYGYTF.

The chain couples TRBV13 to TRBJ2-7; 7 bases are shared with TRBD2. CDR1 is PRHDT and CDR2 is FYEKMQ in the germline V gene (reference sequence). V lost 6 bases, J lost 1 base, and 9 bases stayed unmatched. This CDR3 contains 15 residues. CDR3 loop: CASRPIAGTSYEQYF. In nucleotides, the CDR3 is TGTGCCAGCAGACCCATAGCGGGTACATCCTACGAGCAGTACTTC. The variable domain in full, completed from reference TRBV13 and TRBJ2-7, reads AAGVIQSPRHLIKEKRETATLKCYPIPRHDTVYWYQQGPGQDPQFLISFYEKMQSDKGSIPDRFSAQQFSDYHSELNMSSLELGDSALYFCASRPIAGTSYEQYFGPGTRLTVT.

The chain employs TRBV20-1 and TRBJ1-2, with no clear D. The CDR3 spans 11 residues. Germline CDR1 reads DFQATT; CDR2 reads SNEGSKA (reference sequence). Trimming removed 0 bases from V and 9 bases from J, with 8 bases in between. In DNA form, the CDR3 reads TGCAGTGCTAGAGATGGGCAGAGCTACACCTTC. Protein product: CSARDGQSYTF.

Here the CDR3 reads CASSYGLQETQYF. In DNA, the CDR3 is TGTGCCAGCAGTTACGGCCTGCAAGAGACCCAGTACTTC. The chain employs TRBV6-6 and TRBJ2-5; no firm D call. This CDR3 is built from 13 residues. V lost 2 bases and J lost 2, with 6 bases in between. Per germline, CDR1 MNHNY and CDR2 SVGAGI (reference sequence).

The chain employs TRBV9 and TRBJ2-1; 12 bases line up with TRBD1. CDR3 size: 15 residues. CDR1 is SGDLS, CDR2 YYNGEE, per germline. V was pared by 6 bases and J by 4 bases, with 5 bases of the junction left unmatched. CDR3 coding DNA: TGTGCCAGCATGAGGGGACAGGGGGCATACAATGAGCAGTTCTTC. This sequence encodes CASMRGQGAYNEQFF.

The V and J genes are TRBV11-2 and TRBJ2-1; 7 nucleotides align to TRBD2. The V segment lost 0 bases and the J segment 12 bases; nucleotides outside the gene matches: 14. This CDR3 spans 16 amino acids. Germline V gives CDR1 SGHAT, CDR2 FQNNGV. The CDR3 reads CASSLDLRASGGSQFF. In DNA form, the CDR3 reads TGTGCCAGCAGCTTAGATCTACGGGCTAGCGGAGGCTCGCAGTTCTTC.

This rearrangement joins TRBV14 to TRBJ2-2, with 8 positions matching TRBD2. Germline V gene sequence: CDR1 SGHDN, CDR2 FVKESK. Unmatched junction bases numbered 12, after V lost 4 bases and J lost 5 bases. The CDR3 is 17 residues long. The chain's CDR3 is CASSPITTGRGTGELFF. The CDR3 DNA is TGTGCCAGCAGCCCCATCACAACCGGGAGGGGAACCGGGGAGCTGTTTTTT.

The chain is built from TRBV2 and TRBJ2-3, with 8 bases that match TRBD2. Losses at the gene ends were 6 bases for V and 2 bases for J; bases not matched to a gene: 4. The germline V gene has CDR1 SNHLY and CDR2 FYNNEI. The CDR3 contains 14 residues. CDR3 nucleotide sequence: TGTGCCAGCAGCGCACTAGCGGCCACAGATACGCAGTATTTT. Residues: CASSALAATDTQYF.

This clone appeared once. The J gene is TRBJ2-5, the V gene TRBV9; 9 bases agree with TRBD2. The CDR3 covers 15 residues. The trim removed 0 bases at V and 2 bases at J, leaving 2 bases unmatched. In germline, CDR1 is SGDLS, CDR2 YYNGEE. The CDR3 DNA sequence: TGTGCCAGCAGCGTAGAGGGACTAGCTCAAGAGACCCAGTACTTC. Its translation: CASSVEGLAQETQYF.

The CDR3 region is CASSLGRLFTDSSYEQYF. The CDR3 nucleotides read TGTGCCAGCAGCTTGGGGCGTCTGTTTACTGACAGCTCCTACGAGCAGTACTTC. The chain has TRBV5-5 and TRBJ2-7; weak D call: TRBD1 (5 bases). With 0 bases removed from V and 0 bases from J, the gap between germline ends came to 19 bases. From germline, CDR1 is SGHKS and CDR2 YYEKEE (reference sequence). This CDR3 spans 18 amino acids.

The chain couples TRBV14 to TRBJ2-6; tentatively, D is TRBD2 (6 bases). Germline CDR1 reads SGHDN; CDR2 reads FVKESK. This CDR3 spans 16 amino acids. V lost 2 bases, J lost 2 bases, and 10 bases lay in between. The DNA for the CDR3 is TGTGCCAGCAGCCAAATTCGCGGGGCTGGGGCCAACGTCCTGACTTTC. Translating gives CASSQIRGAGANVLTF. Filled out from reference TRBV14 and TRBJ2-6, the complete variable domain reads EAGVTQFPSHSVIEKGQTVTLRCDPISGHDNLYWYRRVMGKEIKFLLHFVKESKQDESGMPNNRFLAERTGGTYSTLKVQPAELEDSGVYFCASSQIRGAGANVLTFGAGSRLTVL.